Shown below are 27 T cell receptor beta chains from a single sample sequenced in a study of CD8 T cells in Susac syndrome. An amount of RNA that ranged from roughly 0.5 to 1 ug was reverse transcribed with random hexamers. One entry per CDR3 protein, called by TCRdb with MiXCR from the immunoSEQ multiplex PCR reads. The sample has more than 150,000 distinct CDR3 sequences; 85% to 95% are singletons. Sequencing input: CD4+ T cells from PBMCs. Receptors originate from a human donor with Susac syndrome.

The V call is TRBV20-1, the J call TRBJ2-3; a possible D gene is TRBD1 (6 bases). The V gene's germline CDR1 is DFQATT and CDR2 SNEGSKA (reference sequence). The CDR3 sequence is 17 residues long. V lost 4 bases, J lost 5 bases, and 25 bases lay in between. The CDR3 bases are TGCAGTGCTACCTCAAGAGGGGGAGTGGGGAAAGGAGATACGCAGTATTTT. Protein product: CSATSRGGVGKGDTQYF.

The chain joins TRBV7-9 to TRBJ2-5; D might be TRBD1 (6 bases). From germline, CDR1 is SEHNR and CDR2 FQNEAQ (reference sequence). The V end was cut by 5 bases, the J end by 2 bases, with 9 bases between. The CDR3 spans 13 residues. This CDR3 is CASSPQGQETQYF. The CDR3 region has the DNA TGTGCCAGCAGCCCCCAGGGGCAAGAGACCCAGTACTTC.

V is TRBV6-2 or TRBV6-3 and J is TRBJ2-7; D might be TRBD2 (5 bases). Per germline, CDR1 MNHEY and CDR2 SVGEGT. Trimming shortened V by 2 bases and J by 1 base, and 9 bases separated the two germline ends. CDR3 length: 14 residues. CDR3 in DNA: TGTGCCAGCAGTTACGCGGGCGGATCCTACGAGCAGTACTTC. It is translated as CASSYAGGSYEQYF.

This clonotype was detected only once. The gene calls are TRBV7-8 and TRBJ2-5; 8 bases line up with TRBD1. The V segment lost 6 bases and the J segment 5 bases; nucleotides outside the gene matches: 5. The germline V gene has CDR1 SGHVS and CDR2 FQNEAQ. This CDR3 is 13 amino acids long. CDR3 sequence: CASRMDRVETQYF. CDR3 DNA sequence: TGTGCCAGCAGAATGGACAGGGTGGAGACCCAGTACTTC. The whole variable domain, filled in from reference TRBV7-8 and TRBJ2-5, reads GAGVSQSPRYKVAKRGQDVALRCDPISGHVSLFWYQQALGQGPEFLTYFQNEAQLDKSGLPSDRFFAERPEGSVSTLKIQRTQQEDSAVYLCASRMDRVETQYFGPGTRLLVL.

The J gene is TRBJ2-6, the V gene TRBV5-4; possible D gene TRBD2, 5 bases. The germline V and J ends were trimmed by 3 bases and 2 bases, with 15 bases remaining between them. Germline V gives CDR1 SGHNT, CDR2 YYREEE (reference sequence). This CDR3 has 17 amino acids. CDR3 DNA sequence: TGTGCCAGCAGCTCCCGGGATTTACCTGCTGGGGCCAACGTCCTGACTTTC. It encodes CASSSRDLPAGANVLTF.

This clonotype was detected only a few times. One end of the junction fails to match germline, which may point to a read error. DNA for the CDR3: TGCAGTGCCCGGGAGCGAGCGGCCCGACAGGCCTCCCACGAGCAGTACTTC. Encoded protein: CSARERAARQASHEQYF. The J gene is TRBJ2-7, the V gene TRBV20-1; either TRBD1 or TRBD2 may fit D (6 bases each). The length of the CDR3 is 17 residues. Germline-derived CDR1 and CDR2 are DFQATT and SNEGSKA (reference sequence).

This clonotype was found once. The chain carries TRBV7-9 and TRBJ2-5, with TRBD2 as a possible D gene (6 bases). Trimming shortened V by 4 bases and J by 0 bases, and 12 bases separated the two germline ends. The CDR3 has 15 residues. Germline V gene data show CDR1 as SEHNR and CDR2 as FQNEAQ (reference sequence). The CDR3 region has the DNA TGTGCCAGCAGCTGGGGCCGGGGGTACCAAGAGACCCAGTACTTC. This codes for CASSWGRGYQETQYF. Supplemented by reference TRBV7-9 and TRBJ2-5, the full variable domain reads DTGVSQNPRHKITKRGQNVTFRCDPISEHNRLYWYRQTLGQGPEFLTYFQNEAQLEKSRLLSDRFSAERPKGSFSTLEIQRTEQGDSAMYLCASSWGRGYQETQYFGPGTRLLVL.

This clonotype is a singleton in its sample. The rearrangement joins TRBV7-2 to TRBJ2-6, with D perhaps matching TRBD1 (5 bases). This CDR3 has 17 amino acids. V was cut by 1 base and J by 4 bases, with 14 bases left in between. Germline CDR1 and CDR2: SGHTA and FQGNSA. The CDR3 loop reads CASSLGQRFKGANVLTF. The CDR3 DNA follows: TGTGCCAGCAGCTTAGGACAGAGATTCAAAGGGGCCAACGTCCTGACTTTC.

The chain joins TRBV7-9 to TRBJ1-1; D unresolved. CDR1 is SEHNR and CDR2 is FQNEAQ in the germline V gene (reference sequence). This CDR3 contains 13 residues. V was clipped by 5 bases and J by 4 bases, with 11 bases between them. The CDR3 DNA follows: TGTGCCAGCAGCACAGAGGCGTCCACTGAAGCTTTCTTT. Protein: CASSTEASTEAFF.

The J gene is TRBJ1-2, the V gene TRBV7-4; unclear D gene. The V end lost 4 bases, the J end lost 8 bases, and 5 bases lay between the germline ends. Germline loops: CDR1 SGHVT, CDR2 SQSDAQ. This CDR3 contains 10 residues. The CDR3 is CASSYSGYTF. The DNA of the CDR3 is TGTGCCAGCAGCTATTCGGGCTACACCTTC.

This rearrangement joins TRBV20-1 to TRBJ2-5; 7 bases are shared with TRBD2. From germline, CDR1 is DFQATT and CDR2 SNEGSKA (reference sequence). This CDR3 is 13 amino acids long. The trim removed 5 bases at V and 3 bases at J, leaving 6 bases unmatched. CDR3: CSAPPGGEETQYF. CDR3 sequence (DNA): TGCAGTGCTCCCCCGGGGGGAGAAGAGACCCAGTACTTC.

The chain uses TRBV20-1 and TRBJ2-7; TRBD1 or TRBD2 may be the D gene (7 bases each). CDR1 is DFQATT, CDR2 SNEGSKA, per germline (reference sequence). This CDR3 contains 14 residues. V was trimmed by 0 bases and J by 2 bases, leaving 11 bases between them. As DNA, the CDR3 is TGCAGTGCTAGAGAGGGGAGGGGGCCCTACGAGCAGTACTTC. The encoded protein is CSAREGRGPYEQYF.

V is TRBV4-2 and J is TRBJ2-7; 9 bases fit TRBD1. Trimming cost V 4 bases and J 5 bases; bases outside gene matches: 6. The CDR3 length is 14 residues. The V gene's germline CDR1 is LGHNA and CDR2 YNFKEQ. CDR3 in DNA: TGTGCCAGCAGCCCGACAGGGGGGTACCACGAGCAGTACTTC. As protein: CASSPTGGYHEQYF.

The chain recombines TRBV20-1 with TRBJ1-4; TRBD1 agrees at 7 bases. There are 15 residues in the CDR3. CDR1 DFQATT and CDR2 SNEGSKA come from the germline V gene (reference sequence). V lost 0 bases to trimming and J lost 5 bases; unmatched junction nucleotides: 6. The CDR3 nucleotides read TGCAGTGCTAGAGACCGACAGGGAGGGAATGAAAAACTGTTTTTT. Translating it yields CSARDRQGGNEKLFF.

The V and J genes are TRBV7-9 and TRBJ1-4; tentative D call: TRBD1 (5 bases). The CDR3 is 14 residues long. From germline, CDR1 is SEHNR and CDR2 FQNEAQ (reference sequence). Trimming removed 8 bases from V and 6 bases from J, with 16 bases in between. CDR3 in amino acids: CASRRTGLDEKLFF. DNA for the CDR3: TGTGCCAGCCGCCGTACAGGCCTTGATGAAAAACTGTTTTTT.

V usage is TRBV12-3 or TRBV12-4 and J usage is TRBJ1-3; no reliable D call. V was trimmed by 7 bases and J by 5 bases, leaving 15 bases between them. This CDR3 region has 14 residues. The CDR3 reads CASTPGQIRNTIYF. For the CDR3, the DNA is TGTGCCAGCACCCCTGGGCAGATCCGAAACACCATATATTTT.

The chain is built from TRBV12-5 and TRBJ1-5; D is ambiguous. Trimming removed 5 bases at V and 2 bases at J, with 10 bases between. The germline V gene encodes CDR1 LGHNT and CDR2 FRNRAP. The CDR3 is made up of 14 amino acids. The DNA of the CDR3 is TGTGCTAGTGGTAACACCCTTGGCAATCAGCCCCAGCATTTT. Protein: CASGNTLGNQPQHF.

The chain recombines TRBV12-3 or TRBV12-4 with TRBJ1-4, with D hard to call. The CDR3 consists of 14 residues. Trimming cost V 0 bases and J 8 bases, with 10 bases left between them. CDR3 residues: CASSLAGVGEKLFF. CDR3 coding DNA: TGTGCCAGCAGTTTAGCCGGTGTTGGGGAAAAACTGTTTTTT.

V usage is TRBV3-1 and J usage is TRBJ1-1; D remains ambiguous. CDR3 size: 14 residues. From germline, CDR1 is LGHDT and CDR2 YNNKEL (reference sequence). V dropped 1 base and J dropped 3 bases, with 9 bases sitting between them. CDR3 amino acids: CASSQGSRYTEAFF. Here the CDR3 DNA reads TGTGCCAGCAGCCAAGGTTCCAGATACACTGAAGCTTTCTTT. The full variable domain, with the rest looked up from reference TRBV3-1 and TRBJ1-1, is DTAVSQTPKYLVTQMGNDKSIKCEQNLGHDTMYWYKQDSKKFLKIMFSYNNKELIINETVPNRFSPKSPDKAHLNLHINSLELGDSAVYFCASSQGSRYTEAFFGQGTRLTVV.

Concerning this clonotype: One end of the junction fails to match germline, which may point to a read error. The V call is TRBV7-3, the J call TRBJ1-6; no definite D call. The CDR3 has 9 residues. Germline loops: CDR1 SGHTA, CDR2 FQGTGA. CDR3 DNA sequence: TGTGCCAGCGGGAATTTGTTACCCTTT. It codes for CASGNLLPF.

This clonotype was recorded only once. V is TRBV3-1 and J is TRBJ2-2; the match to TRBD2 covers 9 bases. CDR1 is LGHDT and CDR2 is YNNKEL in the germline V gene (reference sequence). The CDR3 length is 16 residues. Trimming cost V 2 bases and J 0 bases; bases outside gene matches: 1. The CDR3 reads CASSQLAGTNTGELFF. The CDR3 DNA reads TGTGCCAGCAGCCAACTAGCGGGGACGAACACCGGGGAGCTGTTTTTT.

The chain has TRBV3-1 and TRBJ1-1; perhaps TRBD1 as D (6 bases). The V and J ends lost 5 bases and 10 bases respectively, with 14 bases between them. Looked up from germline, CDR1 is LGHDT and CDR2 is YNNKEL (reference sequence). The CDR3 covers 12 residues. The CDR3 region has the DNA TGTGCCAGCAGCTATCCGGGAGGGGGAGCTTTCTTT. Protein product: CASSYPGGGAFF.

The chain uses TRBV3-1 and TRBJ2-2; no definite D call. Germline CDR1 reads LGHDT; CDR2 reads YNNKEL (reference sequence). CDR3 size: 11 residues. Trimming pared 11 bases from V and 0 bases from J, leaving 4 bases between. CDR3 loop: CAEPNTGELFF. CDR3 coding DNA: TGTGCCGAACCGAACACCGGGGAGCTGTTTTTT.

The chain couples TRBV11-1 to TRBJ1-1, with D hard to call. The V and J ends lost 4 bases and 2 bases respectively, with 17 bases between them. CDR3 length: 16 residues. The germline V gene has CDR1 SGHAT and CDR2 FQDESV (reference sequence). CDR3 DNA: TGTGCCAGCAGCTCCCCTTTGGGTCCGTTTAACACTGAAGCTTTCTTT. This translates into CASSSPLGPFNTEAFF.

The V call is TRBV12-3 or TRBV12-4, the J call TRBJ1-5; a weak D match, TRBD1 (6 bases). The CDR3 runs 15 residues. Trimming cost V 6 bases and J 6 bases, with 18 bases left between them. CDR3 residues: CASSYDRPQGQPQHF. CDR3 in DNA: TGTGCCAGCAGCTATGACAGGCCGCAGGGTCAGCCCCAGCATTTT.

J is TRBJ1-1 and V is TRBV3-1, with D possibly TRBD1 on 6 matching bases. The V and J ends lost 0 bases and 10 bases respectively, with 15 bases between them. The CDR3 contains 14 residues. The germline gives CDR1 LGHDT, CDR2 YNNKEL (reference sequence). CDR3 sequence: CASSQDSGGKGAFF. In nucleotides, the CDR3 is TGTGCCAGCAGCCAAGATTCGGGGGGCAAAGGAGCTTTCTTT.

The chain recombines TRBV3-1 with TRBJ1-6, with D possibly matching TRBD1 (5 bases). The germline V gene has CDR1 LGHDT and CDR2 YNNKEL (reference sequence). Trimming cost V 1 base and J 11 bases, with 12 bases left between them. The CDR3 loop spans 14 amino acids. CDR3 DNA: TGTGCCAGCAGCCAAGTGGGGGGTCGGGCACCCCTCCACTTT. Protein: CASSQVGGRAPLHF.